This TCR beta chain was sequenced for a study of shared clonotypes between healthy human individuals (dated by TCRdb to the early 2020s). Looking at the study overall: Three men and a couple of women, aged 18 to 49 years, made up the cohort. To increase sequencing depth and limit assay-specific biases, TCR repertoire library preparation and sequencing were carried out by different laboratories using diverse techniques. The study deeply sequenced blood TCR repertoires of several healthy adults to estimate repertoire size and the extent of clonotype sharing between individuals. For each donor, CD4 naive and CD4 memory were each given three plates, CD8 naive was given two plates, and CD8 memory was given one plate. Between about 0.85 and 8.9 billion PBMCs per donor were obtained by leukapheresis. Summary of the overall study and its limitations: Pairwise subsampling led to the expectation that sequencing depth would affect the degree of clonotype sharing among donors. Higher generation probabilities were observed for clonotypes shared by all four sorted-subset donors than for non-shared clonotypes. Only blood was sampled, and tissue TCR repertoires likely differ from those in blood. The small number of donors limited the genetic and exposure-history diversity represented. Across a handful of donors, around 5% of naive CD4, roughly 3.5% of naive CD8, under 2.5% of memory CD4, and approximately 0.4% of memory CD8 clonotypes were shared. Naive subsets generally had larger estimated clonotype richness than memory subsets. Even with the large sequencing depth, rarefaction of the sorted-subset datasets indicated that sequencing was incomplete.

The germline V gene gives CDR1 as SGHDT and CDR2 as YYEEEE. From the cysteine through the phenylalanine, the CDR3 covers 14 amino acids. Only the CDR3 region is kept as DNA, spanning 42 bases read in frame from base 1. The junction carries 7 bases between V and J, which are trimmed by 0 bases and 1 base respectively. CD8 naive samples were CD45RO-negative cells positively selected for CCR7, giving a CD45RA+CCR7+ population that excluded TemRA cells. Healthy HIV-negative adults with no recently reported acute infections or vaccinations were included as donors. Only Caucasian adults living in Nashville, Tennessee, USA were represented among the donors. Blood was obtained by leukapheresis, after which PBMCs were separated by Ficoll-Histopaque density gradient centrifugation and cryopreserved in liquid nitrogen vapor phase. Purity and quantity of every magnetically sorted T cell population were checked by analytical flow cytometry. Each sorted fraction had its genomic DNA isolated and then quantified by UV absorbance on a Nanodrop 2000c.

TCR CDR3 regions were amplified from genomic DNA by multiplex PCR using the deep immunoSEQ assay. Extracted genomic DNA from each cell subset was distributed evenly across all wells of several immunoSEQ 96-well plates, and each plate was treated as a replicate. For sorted subsets, approximately 200 ng of genomic DNA, equivalent to around 29,000 T cell genomes, went into each replicate PCR. Purified libraries were measured with a Qubit 3.0 fluorometer, size-checked on a Bioanalyzer 2100, and measured again with the KAPA Library Quantification kit. Every immunoSEQ 96-well plate was sequenced on a dedicated single-read 150-cycle Illumina NextSeq 550 flow cell. For the original study's pipeline: Because the immunoSEQ output included only junctional sequences and no quality scores, the filtering could not be the same as the filtering used for full-length reads. Sequences were annotated with PyIR, a Python wrapper for IgBLAST v1.9, and V/J genes and CDR3 were assigned using IMGT germline references. Any read was removed if the V/J assignment was weak (E-value above 1e-6), the CDR3 was missing, or the read contained stop codons, out-of-frame junctions, or ambiguous translated residues. A V3J clonotype was defined by an identical inferred V gene, J gene, and CDR3 amino acid sequence. The percentage overlap between two repertoires was calculated by dividing the number of shared unique clonotypes by the size of the smaller repertoire. Richness of each repertoire was evaluated using RTK rarefaction, the Chao1 estimator, and Recon v2.1 estimates of unobserved clonotypes. Generation probabilities were computed with OLGA for all TCRbeta clonotypes obtained by the gDNA method from several donors. TCRdb took this table from immuneACCESS and kept in-frame rearrangements with V and J called. Such tables lack part of the clones; where checked against another copy, unresolved V genes explain under half of the gap, and the rest is unexplained. For V, J and clone size, that table is used; D and trimming come from the DNA. The sample contains 2 million to 2.5 million clones, about 95% of them found a single time. Jointly, the top ten make up roughly 1% of the sample.

Note on this clone: This receptor's antigen is unknown. Base qualities are missing; no much larger clone stands one base away. The sample holds other DNA sequences that translate to the same CDR3.

The V and J segments used are TRBV5-6 and TRBJ2-5; tentative D gene TRBD1, with 6 bases matching. Sequencing was done on a sample of naive CD8+ T cells sorted from blood. The cell subset or site label here, explained by the study, means: CD45RA+CCR7+. The TCR originated in a man between 18 and 29 years old in good health. The CDR3 protein: CASSLVGGQETQYF. The sequenced DNA is TGTGCCAGCAGCTTGGTAGGGGGCCAAGAGACCCAGTACTTC. This CDR3, with the reference TRBV5-6 and TRBJ2-5 proteins standing in past its ends, gives the full variable domain DAGVTQSPTHLIKTRGQQVTLRCSPKSGHDTVSWYQQALGQGPQFIFQYYEEEERQRGNFPDRFSGHQFPNYSSELNVNALLLGDSALYLCASSLVGGQETQYFGPGTRLLVL.